The entry that follows covers one T cell receptor (beta chain) sequence. Its recognized antigen is unknown. Per-base qualities were not stored, and no clone one base away is much larger. At one collaborating source in Seattle, patients were enrolled during active infection and were followed longitudinally through the course of disease. Whole blood was collected in K2EDTA tubes by collaborating institutions according to the institutions' own protocols. For TCRbeta analysis, collaborators shipped samples as frozen whole blood, isolated PBMCs, or DNA extracted from either of those sample types. The immunoSEQ Assay, a bias-controlled multiplex PCR, was used to amplify TCRbeta CDR3 regions from genomic DNA. The paper's data handling went like this. The number of nucleated cells in each sample was estimated from the amplification of reference gene primers within the assay. To quantify the absolute abundance of each unique TCRbeta CDR3 rearrangement, sequence reads were collapsed and filtered. For each sample, productive Simpson clonality was calculated as the square root of Simpson's diversity index across productive rearrangements. TCRdb obtained this table from immuneACCESS and retained in-frame rearrangements with V and J assigned. These tables miss some clones; where compared with another copy, unresolved V genes account for less than half of the shortfall, and the remainder is unexplained. V and J calls and clone size come straight from that table; D and trimming were deduced from the DNA. Present in this sample are about 280,000 clones, approximately 86% of which were seen just once. The ten largest clones take up roughly 13% of the sample.

This entry comes from a study of blood T cell repertoires in COVID-19 (dated by TCRdb to 2018 to 2020). Background on the whole study: Samples covering the acute and convalescent phases of COVID-19 were provided by collaborators in the United States, Italy and Spain. The material from the prospective study consisted of cDNA or gDNA derived from T cells, B-cell-depleted T cells, or PBMCs. The dataset comprised deeply sampled blood TCRbeta repertoires from subjects exposed to, actively infected with, or recovered from COVID-19. A freely available public database, intended as a resource for researchers studying the immune response to SARS-CoV-2, is where the repertoires were released. Samples came from the ongoing ImmuneRACE study (first 160 participants) plus 1,254 subjects from 6 global collaborators. Sample metadata almost always included a de-identified subject ID, COVID-19 status, age in years and sex. Where available, HLA class I and class II types were obtained from metadata supplied by the sample provider rather than from assay-based typing.

V is trimmed back by 6 bases and J by 4 bases, and the junction contains 4 bases that no gene match accounts for. CDR1 and CDR2 (MNHEY, SVGAGI) derive from the germline V gene. The CDR3 sequence holds 14 residues, the cysteine and phenylalanine included. The CDR3 DNA has 42 bases and is translated from base 1. What the work shows at the level of the full study, not this receptor alone: The amount of clinical and demographic metadata varied by source and participant and was provided uncurated.

The sample consisted of peripheral blood. The TCR comes from a woman between 65 and 79 years old with COVID-19, enrolled during active disease. This receptor chain uses TRBV6-5 and TRBJ2-5; TRBD1 matches 11 bases in the middle. The DNA reads TGTGCCAGCAGCTGGACAGGGGGCTTAGAGACCCAGTACTTC. Its protein product is CASSWTGGLETQYF.